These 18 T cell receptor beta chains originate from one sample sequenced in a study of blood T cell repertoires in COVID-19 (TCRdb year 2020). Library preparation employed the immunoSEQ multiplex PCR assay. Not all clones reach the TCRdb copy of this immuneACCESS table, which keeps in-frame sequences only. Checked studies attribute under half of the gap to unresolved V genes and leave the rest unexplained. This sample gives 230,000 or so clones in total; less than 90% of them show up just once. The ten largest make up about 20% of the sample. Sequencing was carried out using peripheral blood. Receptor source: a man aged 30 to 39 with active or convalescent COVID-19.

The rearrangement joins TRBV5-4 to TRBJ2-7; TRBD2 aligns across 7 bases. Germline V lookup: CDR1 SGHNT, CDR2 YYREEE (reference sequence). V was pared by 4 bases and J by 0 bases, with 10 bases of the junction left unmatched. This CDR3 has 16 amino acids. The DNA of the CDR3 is TGTGCCAGCAGCGACCCCTTTGGGAGGGACTCCTACGAGCAGTACTTC. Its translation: CASSDPFGRDSYEQYF. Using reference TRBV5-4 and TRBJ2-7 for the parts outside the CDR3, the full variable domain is ETGVTQSPTHLIKTRGQQVTLRCSSQSGHNTVSWYQQALGQGPQFIFQYYREEENGRGNFPPRFSGLQFPNYSSELNVNALELDDSALYLCASSDPFGRDSYEQYFGPGTRLTVT.

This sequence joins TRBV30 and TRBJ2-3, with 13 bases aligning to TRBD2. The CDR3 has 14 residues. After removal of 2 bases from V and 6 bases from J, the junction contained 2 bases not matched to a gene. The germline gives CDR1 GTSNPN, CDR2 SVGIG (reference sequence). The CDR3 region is CAWSRLAGGDTQYF. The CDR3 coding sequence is TGTGCCTGGAGTCGACTAGCGGGGGGTGATACGCAGTATTTT.

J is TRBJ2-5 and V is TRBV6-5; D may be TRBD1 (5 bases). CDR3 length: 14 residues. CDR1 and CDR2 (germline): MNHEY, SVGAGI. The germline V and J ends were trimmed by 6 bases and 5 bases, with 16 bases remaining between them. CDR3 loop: CASRLGVVMETQYF. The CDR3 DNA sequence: TGTGCCAGCAGATTAGGGGTCGTAATGGAGACCCAGTACTTC.

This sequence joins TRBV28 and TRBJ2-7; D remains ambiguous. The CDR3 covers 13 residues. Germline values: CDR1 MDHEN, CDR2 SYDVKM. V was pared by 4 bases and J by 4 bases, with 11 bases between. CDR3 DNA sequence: TGTGCCAGCAGTTGGCCCGCCCGTTACGAGCAGTACTTC. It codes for CASSWPARYEQYF. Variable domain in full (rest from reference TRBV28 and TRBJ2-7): DVKVTQSSRYLVKRTGEKVFLECVQDMDHENMFWYRQDPGLGLRLIYFSYDVKMKEKGDIPEGYSVSREKKERFSLILESASTNQTSMYLCASSWPARYEQYFGPGTRLTVT.

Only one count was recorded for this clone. The CDR3 is CASSPRQGADGYTF. The CDR3, as DNA: TGTGCCAGCAGTCCTCGACAGGGGGCAGATGGCTACACCTTC. This sequence joins TRBV6-5 and TRBJ1-2; 10 bases are a match to TRBD1. Losses at the gene ends were 5 bases for V and 6 bases for J; bases not matched to a gene: 6. This CDR3 is built from 14 residues. Looked up from germline, CDR1 is MNHEY and CDR2 is SVGAGI.

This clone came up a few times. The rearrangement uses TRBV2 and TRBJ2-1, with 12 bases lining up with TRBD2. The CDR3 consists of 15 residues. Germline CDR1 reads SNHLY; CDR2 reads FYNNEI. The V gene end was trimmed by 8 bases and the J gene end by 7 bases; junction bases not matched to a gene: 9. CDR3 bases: TGTGCCAGCCGGCGGACTAGCGGGACGGCAAATGAGCAGTTCTTC. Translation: CASRRTSGTANEQFF.

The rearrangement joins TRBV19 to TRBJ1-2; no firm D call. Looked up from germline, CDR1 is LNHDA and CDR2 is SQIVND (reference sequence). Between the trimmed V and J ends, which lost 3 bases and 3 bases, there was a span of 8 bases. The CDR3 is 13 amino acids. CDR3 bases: TGTGCCAGTAGTATGGCGGTCGACTATGGCTACACCTTC. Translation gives CASSMAVDYGYTF.

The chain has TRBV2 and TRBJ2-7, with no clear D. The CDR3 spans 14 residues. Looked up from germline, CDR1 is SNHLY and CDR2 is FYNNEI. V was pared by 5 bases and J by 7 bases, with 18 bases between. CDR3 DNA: TGTGCCAGCAGTCCTTTCGCTAATTCGCCGGAGCAGTACTTC. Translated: CASSPFANSPEQYF. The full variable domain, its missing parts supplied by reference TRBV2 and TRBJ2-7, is EPEVTQTPSHQVTQMGQEVILRCVPISNHLYFYWYRQILGQKVEFLVSFYNNEISEKSEIFDDQFSVERPDGSNFTLKIRSTKLEDSAMYFCASSPFANSPEQYFGPGTRLTVT.

The CDR3 sequence is CASSLTTSVEQYF. In DNA, the CDR3 is TGTGCCAGCAGTCTAACGACTAGCGTTGAGCAGTACTTC. The rearrangement uses TRBV6-6 and TRBJ2-7; 8 nucleotides align to TRBD2. Germline values: CDR1 MNHNY, CDR2 SVGAGI (reference sequence). The CDR3 covers 13 residues. V trimming: 5 bases; J trimming: 7 bases; junction bases outside the gene matches: 7.

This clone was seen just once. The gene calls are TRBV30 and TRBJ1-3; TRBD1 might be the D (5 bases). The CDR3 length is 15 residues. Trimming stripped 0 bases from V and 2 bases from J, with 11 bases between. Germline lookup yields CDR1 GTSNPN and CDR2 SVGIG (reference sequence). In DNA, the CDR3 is TGTGCCTGGAGTGTGGGGGGTATAACTGGAAACACCATATATTTT. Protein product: CAWSVGGITGNTIYF.

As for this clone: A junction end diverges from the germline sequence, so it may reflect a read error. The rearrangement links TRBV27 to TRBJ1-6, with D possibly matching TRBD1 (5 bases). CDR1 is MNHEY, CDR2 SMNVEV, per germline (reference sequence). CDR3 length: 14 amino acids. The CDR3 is CVSGPGSYNSPLHF. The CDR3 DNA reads TGTGTCAGCGGCCCAGGGTCCTATAATTCACCCCTCCACTTT.

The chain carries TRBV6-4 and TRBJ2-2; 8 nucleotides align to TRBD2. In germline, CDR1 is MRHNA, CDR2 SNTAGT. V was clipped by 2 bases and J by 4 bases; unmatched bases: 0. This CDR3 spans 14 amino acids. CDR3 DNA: TGTGCCAGCAGTGACGCGGGGGGCACCGGGGAGCTGTTTTTT. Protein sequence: CASSDAGGTGELFF.

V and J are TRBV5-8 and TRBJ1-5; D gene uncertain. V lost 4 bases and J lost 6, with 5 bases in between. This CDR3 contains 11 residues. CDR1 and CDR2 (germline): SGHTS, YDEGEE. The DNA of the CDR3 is TGTGCCAGCAGCATCGGTCAGCCCCAGCATTTT. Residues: CASSIGQPQHF.

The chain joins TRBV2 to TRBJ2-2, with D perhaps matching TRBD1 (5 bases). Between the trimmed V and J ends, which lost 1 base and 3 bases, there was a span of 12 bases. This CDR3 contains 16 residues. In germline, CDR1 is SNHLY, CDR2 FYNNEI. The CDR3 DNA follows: TGTGCCAGCAGTGAAGAGGGGCTAGGGTACACCGGGGAGCTGTTTTTT. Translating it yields CASSEEGLGYTGELFF. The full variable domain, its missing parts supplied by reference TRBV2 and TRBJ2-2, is EPEVTQTPSHQVTQMGQEVILRCVPISNHLYFYWYRQILGQKVEFLVSFYNNEISEKSEIFDDQFSVERPDGSNFTLKIRSTKLEDSAMYFCASSEEGLGYTGELFFGEGSRLTVL.

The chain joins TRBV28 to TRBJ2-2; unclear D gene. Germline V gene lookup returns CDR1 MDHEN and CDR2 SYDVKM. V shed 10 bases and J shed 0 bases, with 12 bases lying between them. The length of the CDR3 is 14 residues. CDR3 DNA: TGTGCCATTCGAGGTCAACCGAACACCGGGGAGCTGTTTTTT. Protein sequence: CAIRGQPNTGELFF.

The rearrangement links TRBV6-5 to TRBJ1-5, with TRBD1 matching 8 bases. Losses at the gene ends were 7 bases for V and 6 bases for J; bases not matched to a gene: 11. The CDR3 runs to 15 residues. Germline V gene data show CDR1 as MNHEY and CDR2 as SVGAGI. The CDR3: CASTDPDREVQPQHF. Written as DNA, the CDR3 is TGTGCCAGCACCGACCCGGACAGGGAGGTTCAGCCCCAGCATTTT.

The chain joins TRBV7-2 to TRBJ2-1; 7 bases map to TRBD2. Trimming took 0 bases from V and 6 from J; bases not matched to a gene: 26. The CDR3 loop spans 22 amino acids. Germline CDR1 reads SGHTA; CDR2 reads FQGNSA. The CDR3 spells CASSLASFRPSGGSLVGNEQFF. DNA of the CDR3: TGTGCCAGCAGCTTAGCCTCTTTCCGACCCTCCGGGGGGTCCTTGGTGGGCAATGAGCAGTTCTTC. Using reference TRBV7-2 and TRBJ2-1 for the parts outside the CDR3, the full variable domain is GAGVSQSPSNKVTEKGKDVELRCDPISGHTALYWYRQSLGQGLEFLIYFQGNSAPDKSGLPSDRFSAERTGGSVSTLTIQRTQQEDSAVYLCASSLASFRPSGGSLVGNEQFFGPGTRLTVL.

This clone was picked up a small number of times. Here the CDR3 DNA reads TGTGCCAGCAGCTCTGACCCTCAGGGGAACACCGGGGAGCTGTTTTTT. The encoded protein is CASSSDPQGNTGELFF. The V call is TRBV5-4, the J call TRBJ2-2, with D possibly TRBD1 on 5 matching bases. Deletions cut 3 bases from V and 1 base from J, with 13 bases between. The CDR3 is 16 amino acids. From germline, CDR1 is SGHNT and CDR2 YYREEE (reference sequence).